This record covers a single T cell receptor beta chain. No antigen is known for it. The junction departs from germline at one end; a sequencing error may be responsible. A modified ARM-PCR protocol with three rounds of nested PCR amplified TCRbeta. MiXCR was run by TCRdb on the multiplex PCR reads, yielding one entry per CDR3 protein. The sample lists approximately 110,000 distinct CDR3 sequences, about 61% seen once, with 15% to 20% in the top ten. The germline gives CDR1 SQVTM, CDR2 ANQGSEA. The CDR3 loop spans 13 amino acids. The entry originates in a study of tumor and adjacent non-tumor tissue in lung cancer. Study-wide results and caveats: Normal lung showed higher cumulative top 100 clone frequency than tumor. Tumor tissue had significantly higher TCR diversity than normal lung.

RNA was extracted from bulk tissue without any cell sorting. The normal lung tissue was taken more than 3 cm from the tumor edge. The V call is TRBV29-1, the J call TRBJ2-1; 7 nucleotides align to TRBD1. Sequenced: distant non-tumor lung tissue. This sequence originates from a man aged 60 to 75 with non-small cell lung cancer. The DNA for the CDR3 is TGCAGAGGGATGGGACAGACATACACTGAGCAGTTCTTC. Translating gives CRGMGQTYTEQFF.